What follows describes a single TCR beta chain. Its matching antigen is unknown. Method: immunoSEQ multiplex PCR; TCRdb's copy keeps in-frame clones and lacks some. The table lists around 68,000 clones, 80% of them singletons. Viral peptide pool expansion of antigen-specific CD4+ T cells preceded sequencing in the ViraFEST assay. The culture ran for roughly 10 days before CD4+ T cells were isolated. The study found no prior SARS-CoV-2 infection in the vaccine recipients, who tested negative for nucleocapsid antibodies. Researchers reported culturing 2 million or so PBMC in each well, adding about 11 IU/ml IL-2 and roughly 10 ug/ml peptides. A half-medium replacement with IL-2 medium was carried out on days 3 and 7. These data come from a study of vaccination effects on CD4 cells after COVID-19. The sequence derives from a human donor who received a COVID-19 vaccine. The sequencing here drew on CD4+ T cells from PBMCs cultured with SARS-CoV-2 spike peptides, taken before COVID-19 vaccination.

The CDR3 sequence is CASSQGTGNGYTF. CDR3 nucleotide sequence: TGCGCCAGCAGCCAAGGGACAGGGAATGGCTACACCTTC. V and J are TRBV4-3 and TRBJ1-2, with TRBD1 identical over 8 bases. Germline loops: CDR1 LGHNA, CDR2 YSLEER. This CDR3 is 13 amino acids long. With 1 base clipped from V and 6 bases from J, the junction kept 1 base outside the gene matches.